The 8 T cell receptor beta chains below were found in one sample sequenced in a study of CD8+ T cells in alopecia areata. In each case, RNA was isolated and then reverse transcribed into cDNA as the sequencing template. Sequencing used immunoSEQ multiplex PCR; TCRdb keeps in-frame clones, though not all of them. The sample consists of roughly 200,000 clones, around three fifths of them appearing once. Sample: CD8+ T cells sorted from blood. These TCRs come from a human donor in good health.

This clone has only one observation. The chain couples TRBV6-9 to TRBJ2-3; D is ambiguous. The CDR3 runs to 13 residues. Germline V gives CDR1 MNHGY, CDR2 SVAAGI. V was cut by 4 bases and J by 7 bases, with 12 bases left in between. The CDR3 region has the DNA TGTGCCAGCAGTTCTCCGTGGTGGCATACGCAGTATTTT. Its translation is CASSSPWWHTQYF.

The J gene is TRBJ1-4, the V gene TRBV9; 7 positions agree with TRBD1. The V gene's germline CDR1 is SGDLS and CDR2 YYNGEE. The CDR3 covers 16 residues. Trimming removed 2 bases from V and 0 bases from J; junction bases left unmatched: 4. CDR3 nucleotides: TGTGCCAGCAGCGTTTGGGACAGACCAACTAATGAAAAACTGTTTTTT. Protein sequence: CASSVWDRPTNEKLFF.

This clone was seen more than once but under ten times. The gene calls are TRBV4-1 and TRBJ2-5, with D maybe TRBD1 (5 bases). Germline CDR1 is MGHRA and CDR2 is YSYEKL. The V gene lost 1 base and the J gene lost 4 bases, with 10 bases spanning the gap. The CDR3 has 14 amino acids. The CDR3 nucleotides are TGCGCCAGCAGCCAAGGTTCAGGGCCAGAGACCCAGTACTTC. It specifies CASSQGSGPETQYF.

The gene calls are TRBV25-1 and TRBJ1-1, with D perhaps TRBD1 (6 bases). Per germline, CDR1 MGHDK and CDR2 SYGVNS. V lost 6 bases and J 8 bases, leaving 13 bases between the germline ends. The CDR3 spans 12 residues. CDR3 amino acids: CASRAGGTEAFF. The CDR3 DNA reads TGTGCCAGCAGGGCGGGTGGGACAGAAGCTTTCTTT.

The chain is built from TRBV10-3 and TRBJ1-1; maybe TRBD1 (6 bases). From germline, CDR1 is ENHRY and CDR2 SYGVKD. This CDR3 is built from 15 residues. V was clipped by 2 bases and J by 1 base, with 11 bases between them. In nucleotides, the CDR3 is TGTGCCATCAGTGAGGGGGGGCCGGCGAACACTGAAGCTTTCTTT. Protein sequence: CAISEGGPANTEAFF.

The chain employs TRBV6-5 and TRBJ2-1; tentative D call: TRBD2 (6 bases). CDR1 and CDR2 (germline): MNHEY, SVGAGI. The CDR3 runs to 14 residues. The V gene lost 7 bases and the J gene lost 5 bases, with 15 bases spanning the gap. In DNA, the CDR3 is TGTGCCAGCAATCGACTAGGGGAAAACAATGAGCAGTTCTTC. Translation gives CASNRLGENNEQFF.

The V call is TRBV9, the J call TRBJ2-7, with TRBD1 identical over 9 bases. Losses at the gene ends were 3 bases for V and 5 bases for J; bases not matched to a gene: 6. Germline assignment: CDR1 SGDLS and CDR2 YYNGEE. The CDR3 has 14 amino acids. CDR3 loop: CASSDDRGRNEQYF. CDR3 DNA: TGTGCCAGCAGCGATGACAGGGGGAGGAACGAGCAGTACTTC.

The gene calls are TRBV27 and TRBJ1-2; D may be TRBD1 (6 bases). The CDR3 loop spans 13 amino acids. From germline, CDR1 is MNHEY and CDR2 SMNVEV (reference sequence). V was shortened by 6 bases and J by 8 bases, with 16 bases between the two germline ends. Here the CDR3 reads CASSSGHRFGYTF. The CDR3 coding sequence is TGTGCCAGCAGCTCGGGACATCGTTTCGGCTACACCTTC.